This T cell receptor beta chain was profiled in a study of shared clonotypes between healthy human individuals. Whole-study findings and limits: Rarefaction showed sorted-subset sequencing was incomplete despite large depth. Between a handful of donors, naive CD4 clonotypes were shared at a level of approximately 5%. Naive subsets typically showed greater estimated richness than memory subsets.

This clone appeared a single time. Its antigen is unidentified. In the naive CD8 group, cells lacked CD45RO and were positively selected for CCR7, so terminally differentiated effector memory CD45RA+ cells were left out. CDR1 SGHDT and CDR2 YYEEEE come from the germline V gene. The CDR3 spans 15 residues. V lost 3 bases, J lost 7 bases, and 7 bases stayed unmatched. TCRdb keeps only in-frame clones here, not all; method: immunoSEQ multiplex PCR. The sample consists of about 2.2 million clones, just over 90% of them appearing once. The sequence came from a man younger than 35 in good health. Some clones in this sample may be carry-over from other donors' samples. The V call is TRBV5-6, the J call TRBJ2-1; 10 bases match TRBD2. Sequencing was done on a sample of naive CD8+ T cells from PBMCs. CDR3 amino acids: CASSSGLAVANEQFF. For the CDR3, the DNA is TGTGCCAGCAGCTCCGGACTAGCGGTAGCTAATGAGCAGTTCTTC.